This record covers a single T cell receptor (beta chain). Antigen specificity is unknown. This specimen comes from a study of T cell responses to AZD1222 COVID-19 vaccine. The CDR3 has 15 residues. Looked up from germline, CDR1 is ENHRY and CDR2 is SYGVKD. The V gene end was trimmed by 6 bases and the J gene end by 3 bases; junction bases not matched to a gene: 6. Broader study findings: Most donors were white British and more were female, and clonal diversity was possibly underestimated. Spike-wide vaccine-associated CD4 TCRs dominated at 160-218 and 743-854.

The table came from immunoSEQ multiplex PCR; TCRdb's copy has only in-frame clones and leaves some out. Of tens of thousands of clones in the sample, 90% were seen once. This TCR was recovered from an adult who received the AZD1222 COVID-19 vaccine. The rearrangement links TRBV10-3 to TRBJ1-4; TRBD1 matches 8 bases. The source was peripheral blood, collected 28 days after the second AZD1222 dose. CDR3 sequence (DNA): TGTGCCATCAGCGGGGCGACAGGGGCTAATGAAAAACTGTTTTTT. Its protein product is CAISGATGANEKLFF.